This T cell receptor beta chain was identified in a study of shared clonotypes between healthy human individuals. The study's findings and limits: Compared with clonotypes that all four donors shared, non-shared clonotypes had lower generation probabilities.

Germline V lookup: CDR1 SGHRS, CDR2 YFSETQ. CDR3 length: 15 residues. The J segment lost 5 bases and the V segment lost 4 bases, leaving 7 bases of the junction unmatched. Profiling relied on immunoSEQ multiplex PCR, and the TCRdb table lists in-frame clones only, not all of them. The profile covers roughly 2.6 million clones, with around 94% appearing a single time and around 0.14% taken by the ten largest. About this clone itself: Antigen unknown.

Sequenced sample: naive CD4+ T cells sorted from blood. As to subset: CD45RA+ positively selected. The chain links TRBV5-1 to TRBJ2-5; 11 bases are a match to TRBD2. The receptor was isolated from a young man in good health. The CDR3 DNA is TGCGCCAGCAGCACCGGGACTAGCGGCTGGGAGACCCAGTACTTC. The encoded protein is CASSTGTSGWETQYF.